This T cell receptor (beta chain) originates from a study of blood T cell repertoires in COVID-19. As for the study in general: Material from acute and convalescent COVID-19 was sourced from the United States, Italy and Spain. PBMCs, B-cell-depleted T cells, or T cells provided the cDNA or gDNA that made up the material.

TCRdb's copy holds only in-frame clones and misses some; the assay was immunoSEQ multiplex PCR. The table lists about 160,000 clones, 80% to 85% of them singletons. This clone showed up just a few times. This CDR3 has 14 amino acids. CDR1 and CDR2 (germline): SGHTA, FQGNSA. Trimming stripped 5 bases from V and 3 bases from J, with 14 bases between. Source material: peripheral blood. The rearrangement links TRBV7-2 to TRBJ2-7; D might be TRBD1 (5 bases). The TCR sequence derives from an elderly woman with active or convalescent COVID-19. Here the CDR3 DNA reads TGTGCCAGCAGCAAAACTACAGGAAACTACGAGCAGTACTTC. Translation gives CASSKTTGNYEQYF.